This paragraph covers one T cell receptor beta chain sequence. Antigen unknown. Each CDR3 protein is one row after TCRdb ran MiXCR on the reads. This sample carries fewer than 350,000 distinct CDR3 sequences, 29% of them seen once, and the ten largest clones take around 19%. The sample originates from a study of T cell repertoires in cytomegalovirus infection. The overall study: Indications of both CMV infection and matching HLA type were provided by public TCR beta signatures.

CDR3 size: 13 residues. The V and J ends lost 9 bases and 6 bases, in that order; junction bases with no gene match: 9. Germline CDR1 is ENHRY and CDR2 is SYGVKD. Study results and limitations: The response measured ex vivo was dominated by TCR beta clonotypes (HLA-C-restricted and CMV-specific).

The chain links TRBV10-3 to TRBJ2-7; 9 bases are shared with TRBD1. The clonotype originates from a human donor in good health (CMV status not recorded). Some clones in this sample may be carry-over from other donors' samples. The source material was cultured PBMCs, sampled from culture after CMV antigen stimulation. CDR3 coding DNA: TGTGCCATTGGCCGGGACAGGGAGGGCGAGCAGTACTTC. Residues: CAIGRDREGEQYF.